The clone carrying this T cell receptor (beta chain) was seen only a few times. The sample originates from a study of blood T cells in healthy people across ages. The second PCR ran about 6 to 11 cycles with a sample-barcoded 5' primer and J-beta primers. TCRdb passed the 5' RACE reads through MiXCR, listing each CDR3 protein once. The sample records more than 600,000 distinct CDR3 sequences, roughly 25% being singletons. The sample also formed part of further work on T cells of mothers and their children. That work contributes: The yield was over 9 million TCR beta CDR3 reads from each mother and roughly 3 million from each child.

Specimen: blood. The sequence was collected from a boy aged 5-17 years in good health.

The CDR3 is CSATLATETQYF. Here the CDR3 DNA reads TGCAGTGCTACACTAGCTACGGAGACCCAGTACTTC. The chain combines TRBV20-1 with TRBJ2-5; D is possibly TRBD2 (6 bases). With 4 bases removed from V and 5 bases from J, the gap between germline ends came to 11 bases. This CDR3 spans 12 amino acids. In germline, CDR1 is DFQATT, CDR2 SNEGSKA (reference sequence).